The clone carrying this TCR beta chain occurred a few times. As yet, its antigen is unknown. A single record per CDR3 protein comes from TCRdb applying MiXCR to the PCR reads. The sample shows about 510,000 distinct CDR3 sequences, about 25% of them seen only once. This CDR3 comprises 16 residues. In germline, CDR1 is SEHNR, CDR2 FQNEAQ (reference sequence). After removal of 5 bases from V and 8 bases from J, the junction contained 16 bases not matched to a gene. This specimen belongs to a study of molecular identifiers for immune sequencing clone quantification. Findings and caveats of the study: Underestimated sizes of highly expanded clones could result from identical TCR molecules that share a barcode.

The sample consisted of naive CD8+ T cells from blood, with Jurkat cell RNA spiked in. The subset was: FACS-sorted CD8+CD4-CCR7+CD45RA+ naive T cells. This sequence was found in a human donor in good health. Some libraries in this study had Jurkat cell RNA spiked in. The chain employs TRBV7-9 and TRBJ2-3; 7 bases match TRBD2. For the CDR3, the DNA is TGTGCCAGCAGCCCCATCGGCGGGAGCCGGTCGGGTACGCAGTATTTT. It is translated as CASSPIGGSRSGTQYF.